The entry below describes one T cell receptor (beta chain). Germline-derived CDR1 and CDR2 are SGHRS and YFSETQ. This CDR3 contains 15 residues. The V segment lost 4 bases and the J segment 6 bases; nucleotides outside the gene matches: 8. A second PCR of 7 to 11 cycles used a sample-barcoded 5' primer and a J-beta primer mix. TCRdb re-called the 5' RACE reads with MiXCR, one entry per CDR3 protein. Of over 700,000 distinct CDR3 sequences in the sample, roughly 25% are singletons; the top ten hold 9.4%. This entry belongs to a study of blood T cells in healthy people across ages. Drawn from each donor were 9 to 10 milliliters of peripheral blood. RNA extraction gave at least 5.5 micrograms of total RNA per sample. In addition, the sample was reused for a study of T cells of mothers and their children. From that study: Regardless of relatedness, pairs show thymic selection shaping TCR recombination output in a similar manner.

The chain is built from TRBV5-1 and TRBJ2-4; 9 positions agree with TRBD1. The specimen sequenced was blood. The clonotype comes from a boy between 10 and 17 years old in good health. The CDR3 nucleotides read TGCGCCAGCAGCCCTACTGACAGGGGGGGAAACATTCAGTACTTC. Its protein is CASSPTDRGGNIQYF.